This T cell receptor (beta chain) was recorded in a study of cytomegalovirus exposure and HLA in healthy donors. The CDR3 consists of 16 residues. V was shortened by 4 bases and J by 8 bases, with 18 bases between the two germline ends. Germline assignment: CDR1 SGHDN and CDR2 FVKESK. Study outcomes and limitations: Per published accounts, TCR beta sequences correctly predicted the HLA-A and HLA-B alleles of most subjects.

13 Jbeta primers and 60 Vbeta primers were used for the PCR. TCRdb keeps only in-frame clones here, not all; method: immunoSEQ multiplex PCR. The sample contains 150,000 to 200,000 clones, around four fifths of which appear only once. In regard to this clone: Its antigen is still unknown.

Sequenced input: PBMCs. The TCR originated in a man aged 25 to 40 in good health and CMV-seronegative. This chain links TRBV14 with TRBJ1-6; D may be TRBD1 (5 bases). Here the CDR3 DNA reads TGTGCCAGCAGCCGAAACAGGTACCCGCTGGATTCACCCCTCCACTTT. Protein: CASSRNRYPLDSPLHF.